This T cell receptor (beta chain) derives from a study of blood T cells in healthy people across ages. In the case of this clonotype: No antigen is known for it.

Overall study findings and caveats: When one million T cells were used, diversity estimates were thought to be underestimates.

V lost 5 bases and J 4 bases, leaving 17 bases between the germline ends. The CDR3 contains 14 residues. Germline CDR1 is DFQATT and CDR2 is SNEGSKA (reference sequence). The second PCR ran about 6 to 12 cycles with a sample-barcoded 5' primer and J-beta primers. TCRdb itself ran the 5' RACE reads through MiXCR, one entry per CDR3 protein. The sample records more than 1,400,000 distinct CDR3 sequences, 42% being singletons. The clonotype originates from a woman aged 18-29 years in good health. This chain joins TRBV20-1 and TRBJ1-1, with D possibly TRBD1 on 5 matching bases. What was sequenced was blood. The DNA for the CDR3 is TGCAGTGCTCGCTGGGGGACCGGTTTCACTGAAGCTTTCTTT. Translation: CSARWGTGFTEAFF.